These T cell receptor beta chains were read from a single sample in a study of cytomegalovirus exposure and HLA in healthy donors. TCRdb keeps only in-frame clones here, not all; method: immunoSEQ multiplex PCR. Here the sample spans approximately 150,000 clones, over 60% being singletons. Material for sequencing was PBMCs. The receptors were gathered from a man in his forties in good health and CMV-seropositive. CDR3s leave out the opening cysteine and the closing phenylalanine or tryptophan.

V,J,CDR3
TRBV21-1,TRBJ1-1,ASSATAQNTEAF
TRBV4-1,TRBJ1-5,ASSQEGHAGNQPQH
TRBV7-2,TRBJ2-5,ASSPSEEETQY
TRBV11-2,TRBJ2-2,ASSLAAGELF
TRBV2,TRBJ2-2,ASSHVTSGRNTGELF
TRBV7-9,TRBJ2-7,ASSLSGSGRALYEQY
TRBV5-1,TRBJ2-3,ASSLDSGSWYLTDTQY
TRBV19,TRBJ1-5,ASRNRGTANSNQPQH
TRBV7-9,TRBJ2-5,ASGGTSGTRGRTQY
TRBV6-5,TRBJ2-2,ASSSGTAMNTGELF
TRBV7-6,TRBJ1-5,ASSVGTGGTQPQH
TRBV19,TRBJ2-2,ASSQSHTGELF
TRBV9,TRBJ2-5,ASSSPGETQY
TRBV19,TRBJ2-1,ASSISRNEQF
TRBV7-9,TRBJ2-5,ASSLAGRDETQY
TRBV4-3,TRBJ2-7,ASSLLNPSGRASEQY
TRBV5-6,TRBJ1-6,ASSLDGLGSYNSPLH
TRBV10-3,TRBJ2-2,AISEDKHRGAV
TRBV4-3,TRBJ2-3,ASRKGLSAGGGMDTQY
TRBV5-1,TRBJ2-2,ASSLQGAPAHTGELF
TRBV13,TRBJ2-3,ASSLPVSSGSADTQY
TRBV5-6,TRBJ2-7,ASSPASGSSYEQY
TRBV6-1,TRBJ2-1,ASTTWGGNEQF
TRBV5-6,TRBJ2-1,ASSADRGNEQF
TRBV5-1,TRBJ2-2,ASSLLQGNTGELF
TRBV7-2,TRBJ2-5,ASKLRREETQY
TRBV11-2,NA,ASSRGSSGRSLYEQY
TRBV14,TRBJ2-3,ASSQDRLAEGDYTDTQY
TRBV4-2,TRBJ1-1,ASSQGVLLNTEAF
TRBV10-3,TRBJ1-2,ATATTGGYGYT
TRBV4-1,TRBJ2-5,ASSQDMGLADLEQY
TRBV10-3,TRBJ2-7,AIGGEGAASTYEQY
TRBV28,TRBJ2-6,ASSFRRGQTAGANVLT
TRBV27,TRBJ2-7,ASSFATVSYEQY
TRBV27,TRBJ2-2,ASSPYTGELF
TRBV2,TRBJ2-6,ARATGAGANVLT
TRBV19,TRBJ1-3,ASSIRGAGNTIY
TRBV6-5,TRBJ1-5,ASSFQGGQPQH
TRBV9,TRBJ1-6,ASSTGTGVSPLH
TRBV19,TRBJ2-5,ASSIVSHSQETQY
TRBV30,TRBJ2-2,AWGRLAGELF
TRBV7-9,TRBJ2-7,ASSHNEEQY
TRBV5-1,TRBJ2-5,ASSLGLAGGPGETQY
TRBV5-4,TRBJ2-7,ASSLGSPGLAAEQY
TRBV28,TRBJ2-7,ASSLAIAGGFEQY
TRBV2,TRBJ2-1,ASLGQTAYNEQF
TRBV6-5,TRBJ2-7,ASLSGGSYEQY
TRBV7-9,TRBJ2-4,ASSPHSREENSQY
TRBV4-3,TRBJ2-3,ASSPRWTMGDTQY
TRBV5-1,TRBJ2-1,ASSFPVTSGSYNEQF
TRBV9,TRBJ2-2,ASSLSGTGTTGELF
TRBV5-1,TRBJ1-5,ASSLGGYSNQPQH
TRBV6-6,TRBJ1-2,ASSETGNYGYT
TRBV9,TRBJ2-1,ASSVGDLTSYNEQF
TRBV29-1,TRBJ1-2,SVGFGSYGYT